The source of this T cell receptor beta chain is a study of T cells in women clearing cervical HPV infection. General study findings and limits: Cases carried less TRBV6-7 than controls: approximately 0.1% versus 0.16%. Richness differences could reflect unmeasured T-cell content per sample.

Generated by immunoSEQ multiplex PCR, the TCRdb table keeps only in-frame clones and is missing some. This sample's table has fewer than 30,000 clones. The ends lost 1 base at V and 4 bases at J; junction bases unmatched: 3. The CDR3 has 14 amino acids. For this clone: The antigen is not known. Sequencing ends 3 residues short of the CDR3 end; the germline J gene provides the rest.

Sequencing used blood buffy coat. The receptor was isolated from a woman aged 18 to 75 with a cervical HPV16 infection that either progressed to CIN3+ or cleared (not recorded which). The rearrangement uses TRBV12-3 or TRBV12-4 and TRBJ2-7; 8 bases are shared with TRBD2. Partial CDR3 DNA: TGTGCCAGCAGTTTAGTCGCTAGCGGGTACGAG. It specifies CASSLVASGYE. The complete CDR3 sequence is CASSLVASGYEQYF.